The entry below describes one T cell receptor beta chain. The sample comes from a study of technical replicates of blood from several donors. V was cut by 9 bases and J by 6 bases, with 12 bases left in between. The germline V gene encodes CDR1 SGHNT and CDR2 YYREEE (reference sequence). The CDR3 is 12 amino acids. The method was immunoSEQ multiplex PCR; TCRdb's version includes in-frame clones alone and lacks a portion of them. The sample consists of 60,000 to 80,000 clones, around 94% of them appearing once. The V call is TRBV5-4, the J call TRBJ2-2; the D is unclear. The sequence was collected from a human donor in good health. Sequenced sample: T cells isolated from PBMCs. The CDR3 coding sequence is TGTGCCATCAGACACAAGTCCGGGGAGCTGTTTTTT. Protein sequence: CAIRHKSGELFF.